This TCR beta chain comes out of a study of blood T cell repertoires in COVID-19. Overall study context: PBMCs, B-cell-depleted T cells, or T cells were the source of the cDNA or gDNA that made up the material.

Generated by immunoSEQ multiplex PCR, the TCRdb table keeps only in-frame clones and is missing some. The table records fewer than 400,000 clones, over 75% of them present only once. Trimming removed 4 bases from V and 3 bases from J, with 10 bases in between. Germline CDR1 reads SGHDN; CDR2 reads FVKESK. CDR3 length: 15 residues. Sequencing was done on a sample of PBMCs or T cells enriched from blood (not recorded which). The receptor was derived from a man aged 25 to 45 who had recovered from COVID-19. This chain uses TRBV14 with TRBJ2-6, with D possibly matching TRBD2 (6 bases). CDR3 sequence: CASSLWGGGANVLTF. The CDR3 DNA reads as TGTGCCAGCAGCCTTTGGGGAGGTGGGGCCAACGTCCTGACTTTC.